This paragraph covers one T cell receptor beta chain sequence. Its antigen is unknown. Qualities for individual bases were not recorded, and no much larger clone is one base off. TCRbeta CDR3 regions were amplified from genomic DNA using the immunoSEQ Assay, a bias-controlled multiplex PCR. As for how the authors treated the data: Nucleated cell counts per sample were estimated from amplification of reference gene primers within the assay. To quantify the absolute abundance of each unique TCRbeta CDR3 rearrangement, sequence reads were collapsed and filtered. Productive Simpson clonality was computed per sample as the square root of Simpson's diversity index over productive rearrangements. This is the immuneACCESS table as TCRdb keeps it, with only in-frame sequences that have V and J called. A part of the clones is gone; compared with another copy, unresolved V genes explain less than half, and the rest is unexplained. V and J calls plus clone size are reproduced from that table; the DNA served to infer D and trimming. This sample has tens of thousands of clones in its table, and 80% to 85% of those were observed once. Roughly 2% of the sample is taken by the ten largest.

There are 16 amino acids in the CDR3, from cysteine to phenylalanine inclusive. Only CDR3 DNA is held: 48 bases, read in frame from base 1. Ends trimmed: V by 0 bases, J by 5 bases; bases unmatched to a gene: 6. In the germline V gene, CDR1 corresponds to SGDLS and CDR2 to YYNGEE. Collaborating institutions collected whole blood in K2EDTA tubes following their own protocols. For TCRbeta analysis, collaborators shipped samples in one of three forms: frozen whole blood, isolated PBMCs, or DNA extracted from either of those sample types. These data belong to a study of blood T cell repertoires in COVID-19 (TCRdb year 2020). Describing the broader study: Samples from collaborators originated in the United States, Italy and Spain and spanned both the acute and convalescent phases of COVID-19. Samples came from the ongoing ImmuneRACE study (first 160 participants) plus 1,254 subjects from 6 global collaborators. The dataset comprised deeply sampled blood TCRbeta repertoires from subjects exposed to, actively infected with, or recovered from COVID-19. The repertoires were released in a freely available public database meant as a resource for research on the immune response to SARS-CoV-2. HLA class I and class II types, where available, came from metadata supplied by the sample provider rather than from assay-based typing. The prospective study material was composed of cDNA or gDNA derived from T cells, B-cell-depleted T cells, or PBMCs. Sample metadata almost always included a de-identified subject ID, COVID-19 status, age in years and sex. General findings and caveats noted by the study authors: The quantity of clinical and demographic metadata differed by source and by participant and was supplied without curation.

The receptor comes from a woman in her sixties with acute or convalescent COVID-19. The material sequenced was peripheral blood. The sequence links TRBV9 to TRBJ2-2; TRBD2 aligns with 8 central bases. This receptor carries the CDR3 CASSVDRTSITGELFF. The DNA sequence is TGTGCCAGCAGCGTAGACAGGACTAGCATAACCGGGGAGCTGTTTTTT.